These 27 T cell receptor beta chains were all obtained from the same sample, sequenced in a study of beta chain features in type 1 diabetes. TCRB transcripts that were expressed got sequenced, as all of the isolated RNA had been reverse transcribed. Method: immunoSEQ multiplex PCR; TCRdb's copy keeps in-frame clones and lacks some. The data show 200,000 to 250,000 clones, approximately 11% seen once. Sample: central memory CD4+ T cells from blood. The receptors stem from a man in his late teens or twenties in good health.

This chain links TRBV4-3 with TRBJ2-5; maybe TRBD2 (5 bases). This CDR3 comprises 16 residues. The V end lost 0 bases, the J end lost 7 bases, and 18 bases lay between the germline ends. Per the germline V gene, CDR1 is LGHNA and CDR2 is YSLEER. The CDR3 coding sequence is TGCGCCAGCAGCCAAGATTTGGGCCCTAGCACGGGGACCCAGTACTTC. Translating it yields CASSQDLGPSTGTQYF.

This clone was picked up a small number of times. The chain is built from TRBV23-1 and TRBJ2-6; D is unclear. TRBV23-1 is sorted into the ORF group, with uncertain function. Trimming pared 0 bases from V and 0 bases from J, leaving 27 bases between. This CDR3 has 23 amino acids. CDR3 bases: TGCGCCAGCAGTCAATCCTCCGGCAACGACAAGAGGACCGTACACTCTGGGGCCAACGTCCTGACTTTC. Its translation is CASSQSSGNDKRTVHSGANVLTF.

This clone was detected many times. V gene TRBV7-9 combines with J gene TRBJ2-7; D call uncertain. This CDR3 region has 12 residues. Trimming pared 2 bases from V and 0 bases from J, leaving 2 bases between. From germline, CDR1 is SEHNR and CDR2 FQNEAQ (reference sequence). CDR3: CASSLSSYEQYF. The CDR3 region has the DNA TGTGCCAGCAGCTTAAGCTCCTACGAGCAGTACTTC.

This clone was detected ten times or more. The chain joins TRBV2 to TRBJ2-7, with a possible D match to TRBD2 (5 bases). CDR3 length equals 11 residues. V dropped 6 bases and J dropped 3 bases, with 6 bases sitting between them. Germline lookup yields CDR1 SNHLY and CDR2 FYNNEI. The CDR3 region has the DNA TGTGCCAGCAGAGGACTCTACGAGCAGTACTTC. It translates to CASRGLYEQYF.

The rearrangement links TRBV11-2 to TRBJ2-1; 7 nucleotides agree with TRBD2. This CDR3 contains 16 residues. Germline CDR1 SGHAT, CDR2 FQNNGV. V was clipped by 3 bases and J by 5 bases; unmatched bases: 10. CDR3 bases: TGTGCCAGCAGCTTCCTCTGGGGGACTACCCACAATGAGCAGTTCTTC. It yields the protein CASSFLWGTTHNEQFF. Combining the CDR3 with reference TRBV11-2 and TRBJ2-1 gives the whole variable domain EAGVAQSPRYKIIEKRQSVAFWCNPISGHATLYWYQQILGQGPKLLIQFQNNGVVDDSQLPKDRFSAERLKGVDSTLKIQPAKLEDSAVYLCASSFLWGTTHNEQFFGPGTRLTVL.

This clone was counted a few times. The chain uses TRBV5-6 and TRBJ1-5, with D hard to call. The germline V gene encodes CDR1 SGHDT and CDR2 YYEEEE. CDR3 length: 13 residues. V was pared by 0 bases and J by 5 bases, with 6 bases between. CDR3 sequence reads: CASSLGPDQPQHF. In DNA form, the CDR3 reads TGTGCCAGCAGCTTGGGACCTGATCAGCCCCAGCATTTT.

Only a few counts were recorded for this clone. V and J are TRBV4-1 and TRBJ2-2; weak D call: TRBD2 (5 bases). Trimming took 4 bases from V and 3 from J, leaving 15 bases between them. Germline V gene data show CDR1 as MGHRA and CDR2 as YSYEKL. The CDR3 consists of 16 residues. CDR3: CASSPVGRRDTGELFF. In DNA, the CDR3 is TGCGCCAGCAGCCCAGTAGGGCGGCGGGACACCGGGGAGCTGTTTTTT.

This clone turned up a few times. The chain combines TRBV4-2 with TRBJ2-1; 10 nucleotides agree with TRBD2. This CDR3 is 16 amino acids long. Trimming removed 5 bases from V and 2 bases from J; junction bases left unmatched: 6. CDR1 LGHNA and CDR2 YNFKEQ come from the germline V gene. In DNA form, the CDR3 reads TGTGCCAGCAGCACCCGGACTAGCGGAGCCTACAATGAGCAGTTCTTC. Translated, it gives CASSTRTSGAYNEQFF.

This clone was seen a few times. Because the CDR3's place on the DNA is in doubt, the DNA is left out and the CDR3 is given as listed by TCRdb. The rearrangement uses TRBV7-9 and TRBJ2-3. Both ends counted, the CDR3 spans 13 residues. Per germline, CDR1 SEHNR and CDR2 FQNEAQ (reference sequence). The CDR3 spells CASSVAAGTFPYF.

This clone was counted ten times or more. J is TRBJ2-7 and V is TRBV2; 7 bases match TRBD2. V shed 6 bases and J 0 bases; nucleotides not matched to a gene: 8. The CDR3 loop spans 15 amino acids. Germline CDR1 SNHLY, CDR2 FYNNEI. The CDR3 DNA reads as TGTGCCAGCAGATTGATTAGCGGGTTCTCCTACGAGCAGTACTTC. It codes for CASRLISGFSYEQYF.

The chain carries TRBV30 and TRBJ2-7, with D uncertain. The germline gives CDR1 GTSNPN, CDR2 SVGIG (reference sequence). This CDR3 region has 14 residues. V lost 2 bases, J lost 3 bases, and 14 bases lay in between. Written as DNA, the CDR3 is TGTGCCTGGAGTCCCGGGCCCTTCCTCTACGAGCAGTACTTC. Translated, it gives CAWSPGPFLYEQYF.

The chain joins TRBV5-1 to TRBJ1-2, with D possibly being TRBD1 (6 bases). This CDR3 comprises 13 residues. The V gene's germline CDR1 is SGHRS and CDR2 YFSETQ. Trimming removed 0 bases from V and 5 bases from J, with 8 bases in between. The CDR3 DNA is TGCGCCAGCAGCTTGGAAACAGGGTATGGCTACACCTTC. Its protein product is CASSLETGYGYTF.

This clone has ten or more counts. The rearrangement joins TRBV30 to TRBJ2-5; TRBD1 matches 11 bases. The CDR3 runs 14 residues. V shed 4 bases and J 6 bases; nucleotides not matched to a gene: 7. Looked up from germline, CDR1 is GTSNPN and CDR2 is SVGIG (reference sequence). The CDR3: CAWNAGTGGQTQYF. The DNA of the CDR3 is TGTGCCTGGAACGCCGGGACAGGGGGACAGACCCAGTACTTC. The full variable domain, rest sourced from reference TRBV30 and TRBJ2-5, is SQTIHQWPATLVQPVGSPLSLECTVEGTSNPNLYWYRQAAGRGLQLLFYSVGIGQISSEVPQNLSASRPQDRQFILSSKKLLLSDSGFYLCAWNAGTGGQTQYFGPGTRLLVL.

This sequence joins TRBV7-2 and TRBJ2-1; D is ambiguous. CDR3 length: 12 residues. In germline, CDR1 is SGHTA, CDR2 FQGNSA. Trimming stripped 5 bases from V and 7 bases from J, with 9 bases between. CDR3 region: CASSPTKNEQFF. In nucleotides, the CDR3 is TGTGCCAGCAGCCCAACGAAGAATGAGCAGTTCTTC.

This clone was seen a handful of times. The gene calls are TRBV4-1 and TRBJ1-1, with 8 bases aligning to TRBD1. Germline lookup yields CDR1 MGHRA and CDR2 YSYEKL. After removal of 3 bases from V and 1 base from J, the junction contained 4 bases not matched to a gene. The CDR3 has 15 residues. CDR3 coding DNA: TGCGCCAGCAGCCATGGGGACAGGACGAACACTGAAGCTTTCTTT. Translating gives CASSHGDRTNTEAFF.

This chain connects TRBV30 to TRBJ2-7; D remains unclear. There are 11 residues in the CDR3. Germline V gives CDR1 GTSNPN, CDR2 SVGIG (reference sequence). V lost 5 bases to trimming and J lost 7 bases, with 12 bases between them. The CDR3 sequence is CAWAARAEQYF. In DNA form, the CDR3 reads TGTGCCTGGGCCGCCCGCGCGGAGCAGTACTTC.

In nucleotides, the CDR3 is TGCAGCGTTGATATACTAGGGTGGGGCGAGAACACTGAAGCTTTCTTT. Its translation is CSVDILGWGENTEAFF. The chain has TRBV29-1 and TRBJ1-1, with D perhaps matching TRBD1 (5 bases). CDR3 length equals 16 residues. CDR1 and CDR2 from the germline V gene are SQVTM and ANQGSEA. V lost 3 bases to trimming and J lost 1 base, with 18 bases between them.

This clone was seen a few times. The CDR3 here is CASSFRTPGETQYF. CDR3 sequence (DNA): TGTGCCAGCAGTTTCAGGACCCCAGGGGAGACCCAGTACTTC. The chain is built from TRBV27 and TRBJ2-5; a weak D match, TRBD1 (5 bases). The V gene's germline CDR1 is MNHEY and CDR2 SMNVEV (reference sequence). Trimming removed 3 bases from V and 5 bases from J, with 13 bases in between. The CDR3 sequence is 14 residues long.

There are a few counts of this clone. The J gene is TRBJ2-7, the V gene TRBV5-4; 8 nucleotides align to TRBD2. The germline V gene has CDR1 SGHNT and CDR2 YYREEE (reference sequence). V was pared by 3 bases and J by 0 bases, with 5 bases of the junction left unmatched. This CDR3 has 15 amino acids. The DNA for the CDR3 is TGTGCCAGCAGCTCTGCTAGCGGGCTCTCCTACGAGCAGTACTTC. Protein: CASSSASGLSYEQYF. Filled out from reference TRBV5-4 and TRBJ2-7, the complete variable domain reads ETGVTQSPTHLIKTRGQQVTLRCSSQSGHNTVSWYQQALGQGPQFIFQYYREEENGRGNFPPRFSGLQFPNYSSELNVNALELDDSALYLCASSSASGLSYEQYFGPGTRLTVT.

The genes are TRBV5-1 and TRBJ2-5, with D possibly TRBD1 on 5 matching bases. Germline-derived CDR1 and CDR2 are SGHRS and YFSETQ. The CDR3 totals 14 residues. The ends were cut back, 4 bases at V and 2 bases at J, with 12 bases in the middle. The CDR3: CASSAIQGQETQYF. In DNA, the CDR3 is TGCGCCAGCAGCGCCATCCAGGGACAAGAGACCCAGTACTTC.

This clone was counted only a few times. The V and J genes are TRBV18 and TRBJ2-7; TRBD2 aligns across 7 bases. V dropped 6 bases and J dropped 5; count of bases not matched to a gene: 10. The germline gives CDR1 KGHSH, CDR2 LQKENI. The CDR3 has 14 amino acids. CDR3 sequence (DNA): TGTGCCAGCTCCCGCACTAGCGCGTTCGACGAGCAGTACTTC. It is translated as CASSRTSAFDEQYF.

This clone was seen more than once but under ten times. This chain joins TRBV4-2 and TRBJ1-6; 7 bases are shared with TRBD1. The junction had 3 bases not matched to a gene; V was cut back by 0 bases and J by 7 bases. In germline, CDR1 is LGHNA, CDR2 YNFKEQ. There are 15 residues in the CDR3. The CDR3 sequence is CASSQETGMNSPLHF. For the CDR3, the DNA is TGTGCCAGCAGCCAAGAGACAGGGATGAATTCACCCCTCCACTTT.

This chain uses TRBV20-1 with TRBJ2-1; D is possibly TRBD1 or TRBD2 (5 bases each). CDR1 and CDR2 (germline): DFQATT, SNEGSKA (reference sequence). The CDR3 runs 11 residues. The chain's CDR3 is CSGDWGDEQFF. The CDR3 DNA reads TGCAGCGGGGATTGGGGCGATGAGCAGTTCTTC.

A few counts support this clone. For the CDR3, the DNA is TGCGCCAGCAGCTTGGGGACGACAGATACGCAGTATTTT. This encodes CASSLGTTDTQYF. This chain uses TRBV5-1 with TRBJ2-3; the D is unclear. The V gene lost 0 bases and the J gene lost 3 bases, with 5 bases spanning the gap. The V gene's germline CDR1 is SGHRS and CDR2 YFSETQ. This CDR3 spans 13 amino acids.

There are many counts of this clone. The gene calls are TRBV7-9 and TRBJ2-1; D might be TRBD2 (5 bases). Looked up from germline, CDR1 is SEHNR and CDR2 is FQNEAQ (reference sequence). V was clipped by 4 bases and J by 7 bases, with 14 bases between them. This CDR3 is built from 14 residues. The CDR3, as DNA: TGTGCCAGCAGCTCCAACTGGGGAGTGAATGAGCAGTTCTTC. It yields the protein CASSSNWGVNEQFF.

This clone showed up many times. The chain joins TRBV14 to TRBJ2-7; a possible D gene is TRBD1 (5 bases). Trimming took 4 bases from V and 2 from J, leaving 15 bases between them. The CDR3 runs 15 residues. Germline CDR1 is SGHDN and CDR2 is FVKESK. CDR3 nucleotides: TGTGCCAGCAGCCCGACTTTGACAGCCCCCTACGAGCAGTACTTC. This encodes CASSPTLTAPYEQYF.

The table lists this clone with a few counts. The V call is TRBV15, the J call TRBJ2-3, with 8 bases identical to TRBD2. This CDR3 has 17 residues. Losses at the gene ends were 8 bases for V and 4 bases for J; bases not matched to a gene: 17. CDR1 LNHNV and CDR2 YYDKDF come from the germline V gene (reference sequence). The CDR3 DNA is TGTGCCACCGAAGACAGACGTTCCAGCGGGAGTCCAGATACGCAGTATTTT. Its translation is CATEDRRSSGSPDTQYF.